A single sample is the source of the 12 T cell receptor beta chains below, sequenced in a study of regulatory T cells in long-lasting Graves disease. Time point defined: persistent/refractory GD, antithyroid drugs over 5 years with positive TRAb. Construction of the TCR library relied on RNA isolated from PBMCs. Construction of TCR beta libraries relied on iRepertoire HTBI primers and on Arm-PCR targeting CDR3 regions. A single record per CDR3 protein comes from TCRdb applying MiXCR to the multiplex PCR reads. The sample includes over 450,000 distinct CDR3 sequences, 20% to 25% of them seen just once. The sample in question was peripheral blood mononuclear cells (PBMCs), obtained when the disease was refractory, from a patient treated with antithyroid drugs. The receptors stem from a female donor with Graves disease.

This clonotype has ten or more counts. The rearrangement links TRBV20-1 to TRBJ1-1, with D maybe TRBD1 (6 bases). The V end lost 3 bases, the J end lost 5 bases, and 13 bases lay between the germline ends. The CDR3 totals 13 residues. Looked up from germline, CDR1 is DFQATT and CDR2 is SNEGSKA (reference sequence). The CDR3 loop reads CSARAFTGTEAFF. The CDR3 bases are TGCAGTGCTAGGGCCTTTACAGGGACTGAAGCTTTCTTT.

The V call is TRBV7-9, the J call TRBJ1-1; D is ambiguous. Trimming took off 1 base at V and 4 bases at J, with 10 bases between the two ends. The CDR3 is made up of 14 amino acids. The germline V gene encodes CDR1 SEHNR and CDR2 FQNEAQ (reference sequence). CDR3 protein: CASSLEAESTEAFF. The CDR3 DNA reads TGTGCCAGCAGCTTAGAAGCTGAGAGCACTGAAGCTTTCTTT.

The sample holds many counts of this clonotype. The chain links TRBV27 to TRBJ1-4; D may be TRBD1 (5 bases). Germline lookup yields CDR1 MNHEY and CDR2 SMNVEV (reference sequence). The germline V and J ends were trimmed by 6 bases and 0 bases, with 5 bases remaining between them. The CDR3 extends over 13 amino acids. Written as DNA, the CDR3 is TGTGCCAGCAGAGGGGCAACTAATGAAAAACTGTTTTTT. Residues: CASRGATNEKLFF.

V usage is TRBV14 and J usage is TRBJ2-7; D not certain. The CDR3 loop spans 13 amino acids. Germline-derived CDR1 and CDR2 are SGHDN and FVKESK. The V gene lost 0 bases and the J gene lost 2 bases, with 5 bases spanning the gap. CDR3 bases: TGTGCCAGCAGCCAAGACGGTCCCTACGAGCAGTACTTC. Protein sequence: CASSQDGPYEQYF.

This clonotype was recorded at least ten times. This rearrangement joins TRBV12-3 or TRBV12-4 to TRBJ1-6, with 7 bases identical to TRBD1. CDR3 length: 15 residues. J gave up 2 bases and V 5 bases, and 3 bases lay outside the gene matches. CDR3 DNA sequence: TGTGCCAGCAGTGACACAGGGGCCTATAATTCACCCCTCCACTTT. Residues: CASSDTGAYNSPLHF.

The table lists this clonotype with many counts. This chain connects TRBV11-2 to TRBJ1-1, with D perhaps matching TRBD1 (6 bases). CDR1 is SGHAT and CDR2 is FQNNGV in the germline V gene. CDR3 length: 17 residues. Trimming removed 5 bases from V and 0 bases from J, with 19 bases in between. CDR3 coding DNA: TGTGCCAGCAGCGCCAGGGGTTTGAGGACGATGAACACTGAAGCTTTCTTT. Protein: CASSARGLRTMNTEAFF.

This clonotype came up many times. The chain has TRBV2 and TRBJ1-1; D is unresolved. CDR3 length: 14 amino acids. Germline CDR1 and CDR2: SNHLY and FYNNEI. Between the trimmed V and J ends, which lost 7 bases and 1 base, there was a span of 13 bases. CDR3 in DNA: TGTGCCAGCACTATAGAGGAGGGGAACACTGAAGCTTTCTTT. Translated: CASTIEEGNTEAFF.

Only a few counts were recorded for this clonotype. J is TRBJ2-1 and V is TRBV28; D unclear. The CDR3 is made up of 17 amino acids. Deletions cut 3 bases from V and 0 bases from J, with 15 bases between. CDR1 and CDR2 from the germline V gene are MDHEN and SYDVKM. CDR3 in amino acids: CASSLISSRISYNEQFF. The CDR3 bases are TGTGCCAGCAGTTTGATTAGCAGCCGGATCTCCTACAATGAGCAGTTCTTC. Filled out from reference TRBV28 and TRBJ2-1, the complete variable domain reads DVKVTQSSRYLVKRTGEKVFLECVQDMDHENMFWYRQDPGLGLRLIYFSYDVKMKEKGDIPEGYSVSREKKERFSLILESASTNQTSMYLCASSLISSRISYNEQFFGPGTRLTVL.

This clonotype has ten or more counts. The genes are TRBV2 and TRBJ2-2; D remains ambiguous. V lost 3 bases, J lost 6 bases, and 11 bases lay in between. The CDR3 is 14 amino acids. Germline CDR1 reads SNHLY; CDR2 reads FYNNEI. CDR3 coding DNA: TGTGCCAGCAGTGACCTCCTGGGGTCCGGGGAGCTGTTTTTT. Translation: CASSDLLGSGELFF.

This clonotype was detected ten times or more. The V call is TRBV7-3, the J call TRBJ1-2; possibly TRBD1 for D (6 bases). CDR3 length: 15 amino acids. V was cut by 1 base and J by 2 bases, with 11 bases left in between. Germline V gene sequence: CDR1 SGHTA, CDR2 FQGTGA. CDR3 residues: CASSLNAGTNYGYTF. In DNA form, the CDR3 reads TGTGCCAGCAGCTTAAATGCAGGGACAAACTATGGCTACACCTTC. The full variable domain, with the rest looked up from reference TRBV7-3 and TRBJ1-2, is GAGVSQTPSNKVTEKGKYVELRCDPISGHTALYWYRQSLGQGPEFLIYFQGTGAADDSGLPNDRFFAVRPEGSVSTLKIQRTERGDSAVYLCASSLNAGTNYGYTFGSGTRLTVV.

The chain joins TRBV5-1 to TRBJ1-6; D is ambiguous. Germline CDR1 and CDR2: SGHRS and YFSETQ. Trimming removed 6 bases at V and 13 bases at J, with 17 bases between. This CDR3 region has 13 residues. This CDR3 is CASTFGQMGPLHF. CDR3 DNA sequence: TGCGCCAGCACCTTCGGGCAAATGGGGCCCCTCCACTTT.

In its sample, this clonotype was seen a few times. The chain is built from TRBV7-9 and TRBJ1-1; D gene unclear. CDR3 size: 14 residues. Germline CDR1 is SEHNR and CDR2 is FQNEAQ (reference sequence). Trimming removed 5 bases from V and 1 base from J, with 11 bases in between. The CDR3 nucleotides read TGTGCCAGCAGCCCAGTTGGGTGGAACACTGAAGCTTTCTTT. Its translation is CASSPVGWNTEAFF. Filled out from reference TRBV7-9 and TRBJ1-1, the complete variable domain reads DTGVSQNPRHKITKRGQNVTFRCDPISEHNRLYWYRQTLGQGPEFLTYFQNEAQLEKSRLLSDRFSAERPKGSFSTLEIQRTEQGDSAMYLCASSPVGWNTEAFFGQGTRLTVV.